This T cell receptor beta chain was found in a study of control samples from healthy donors and cancer patients. V gave up 5 bases and J gave up 6 bases, with 26 bases separating them. Germline V gene sequence: CDR1 LNHDA, CDR2 SQIVND (reference sequence). CDR3 length: 17 residues. Clones were read by immunoSEQ multiplex PCR, and TCRdb kept only the in-frame ones, dropping some. The repertoire consists of about 120,000 clones, with about 93% occurring once and the leading ten covering roughly 2.5%. The sequence was obtained from a man aged 40-55 years in good health. V is TRBV19 and J is TRBJ2-7; TRBD1 is a possible D gene (7 bases). The specimen was blood. In nucleotides, the CDR3 is TGTGCCAGTAGTGAGGGTAAGCGCGGGACAGAGGCTTTCGAGCAGTACTTC. This encodes CASSEGKRGTEAFEQYF.